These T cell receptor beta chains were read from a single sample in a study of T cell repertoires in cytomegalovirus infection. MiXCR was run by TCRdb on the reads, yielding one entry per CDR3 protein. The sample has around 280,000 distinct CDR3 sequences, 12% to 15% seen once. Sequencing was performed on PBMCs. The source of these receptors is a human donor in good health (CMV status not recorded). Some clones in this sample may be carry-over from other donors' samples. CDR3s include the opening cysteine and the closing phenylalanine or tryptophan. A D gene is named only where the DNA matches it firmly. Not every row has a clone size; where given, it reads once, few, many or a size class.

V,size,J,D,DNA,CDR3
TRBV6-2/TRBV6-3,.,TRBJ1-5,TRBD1,TGTGCCAGCAGGGACAGGGGTTATAGCAATCAGCCCCAGCATTTT,CASRDRGYSNQPQHF
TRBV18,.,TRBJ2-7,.,TGTGCCAGCTCACCTTCGGCAGGAACCTACGAGCAGTACTTC,CASSPSAGTYEQYF
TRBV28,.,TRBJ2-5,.,TGTGCCAGCAGTACCCGACTTGGGTACCAAGAGACCCAGTACTTC,CASSTRLGYQETQYF
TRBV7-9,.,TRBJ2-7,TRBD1,TGTGCCAGCAGGGGACAGGGGGCTGGCGAGCAGTACTTC,CASRGQGAGEQYF
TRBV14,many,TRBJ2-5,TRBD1,TGTGCCAGCAGCAGGGGGCTTGGAGAGACCCAGTACTTC,CASSRGLGETQYF
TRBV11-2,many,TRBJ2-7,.,TGTGCCAGCAGCTTAAGGGGGGAGCAGTACTTC,CASSLRGEQYF
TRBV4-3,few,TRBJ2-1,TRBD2,TGCGCCAGCAGCCAAGATCCCCGGGAGGGCCCTCCTGTTCACGAGCAGTTCTTC,CASSQDPREGPPVHEQFF
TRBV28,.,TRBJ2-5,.,TGTGCCAGCAGTTTCTCTGAAACTCTAGAGACCCAGTACTTC,CASSFSETLETQYF
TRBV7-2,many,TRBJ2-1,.,TGTGCCAGCAGCTCCAGGGTAGGGGCAAGGGAGCAGTTCTTC,CASSSRVGAREQFF
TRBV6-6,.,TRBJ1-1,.,TGTGCCAGCAGTCAGCCAACCTTCGGACGAGTCACTGAAGCTTTCTTT,CASSQPTFGRVTEAFF
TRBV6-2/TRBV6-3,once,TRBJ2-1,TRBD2,TGTGCCGGGCGGACTAGCGGTCCCTACAATGAGCAGTTCTTC,CAGRTSGPYNEQFF
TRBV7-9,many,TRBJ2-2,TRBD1,TGTGCCAGCAGCCGCAGACAGGGGGCGAACACCGGGGAGCTGTTTTTT,CASSRRQGANTGELFF
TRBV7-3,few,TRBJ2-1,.,TGTGCCAGCAGCTTACAGGGGCACAGGGGACTAGTAGGCAGCAATGAGCAGTTCTTC,CASSLQGHRGLVGSNEQFF
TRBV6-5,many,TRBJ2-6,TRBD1,TGTGCCAGCAGGGACTCACGCCGGGACAGGGGCCGCTCTGGGGCCAACGTCCTGACTTTC,CASRDSRRDRGRSGANVLTF
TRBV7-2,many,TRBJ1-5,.,TGTGCCAGCAGCCAACGTGACAGCACCAATCAGCCCCAGCATTTT,CASSQRDSTNQPQHF
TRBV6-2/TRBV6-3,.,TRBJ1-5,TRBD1,TGTGCCAGCACCACGCGGTGGGACAGGGTTGCCCATCAGCCCCAGCATTTT,CASTTRWDRVAHQPQHF
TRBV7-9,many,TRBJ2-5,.,TGTGCCAGCAGCTCCGAGGGCATCCAAGAGACCCAGTACTTC,CASSSEGIQETQYF
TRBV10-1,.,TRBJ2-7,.,TGCGCCAGCAGTGGACCGGACCTCTACGAGCAGTACTTC,CASSGPDLYEQYF
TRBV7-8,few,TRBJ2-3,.,TGTGCCAGCAGCACTTTATCCGGGGCCTTAGATACGCAGTATTTT,CASSTLSGALDTQYF
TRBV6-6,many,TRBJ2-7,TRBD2,TGTGCCAGCAGTTCGCCCGGACTAGCGGGAGTTATAGGGCAGTACTTC,CASSSPGLAGVIGQYF
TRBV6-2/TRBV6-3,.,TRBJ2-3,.,TGTGCCAGCAGTTTTGGGGGAAGGAACACAGATACGCAGTATTTT,CASSFGGRNTDTQYF
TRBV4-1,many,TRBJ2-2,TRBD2,TGCGCCAGCAGCCAAAGCAGCGGGGGGAACACCGGGGAGCTGTTTTTT,CASSQSSGGNTGELFF
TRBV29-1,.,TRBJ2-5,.,TGCAGCGTTAACAGGGCCGGAGAGACCCAGTACTTC,CSVNRAGETQYF
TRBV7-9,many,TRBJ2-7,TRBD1,TGTGCCAGCAGCCCCCGACCGGGACAGGGGGCTAGATACGAGCAGTACTTC,CASSPRPGQGARYEQYF
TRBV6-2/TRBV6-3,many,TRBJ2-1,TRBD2,TGTGCCAGCAGTTACAGAGGAGGTAGCGGGGTCAATGAGCAGTTCTTC,CASSYRGGSGVNEQFF
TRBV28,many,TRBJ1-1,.,TGTGCCAGCAGTTTACTTGCCGCAGGGATCGTCGACACTGAAGCTTTCTTT,CASSLLAAGIVDTEAFF
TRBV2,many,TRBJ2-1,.,TGTGCCAGCAACCGGGACACCAATGAGCAGTTCTTC,CASNRDTNEQFF
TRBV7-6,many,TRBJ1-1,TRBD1,TGTGCCAGCAGCCCCGGGACAGGGTATGGCTCTGAAGCTTTCTTT,CASSPGTGYGSEAFF
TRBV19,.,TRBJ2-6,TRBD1,TGTGCCAGTAAGGAACAGGGGGTCTCTGGGGCCAACGTCCTGACTTTC,CASKEQGVSGANVLTF